This TCR beta chain was recovered during a study of blood T cell repertoires in COVID-19. Study-wide background: From the United States, Italy and Spain came samples of acute and convalescent COVID-19.

In the original processing: It was from reference gene primer amplification that nucleated cell counts were estimated. Libraries were prepared by immunoSEQ multiplex PCR; TCRdb keeps only in-frame clonotypes and omits some of them. That table gives V, J and clone size, and the DNA gave D and trimming. The profile covers around 99,000 clones, with around 74% appearing a single time and around 18% taken by the ten largest. This clone was counted once. Per the germline V gene, CDR1 is MDHEN and CDR2 is SYDVKM. V gave up 2 bases and J gave up 6 bases, with 8 bases separating them. The CDR3 totals 12 residues.

This sequence joins TRBV28 and TRBJ2-7; no definite D call. This clonotype was obtained from a woman older than 75 with active or convalescent COVID-19. The source material was peripheral blood. CDR3 DNA: TGTGCCAGCAGTTTAATCTGGGCCGAGCAGTACTTC. Residues: CASSLIWAEQYF.